These 4 T cell receptor beta chains came from one sample sequenced in a study of blood T cell repertoires in COVID-19 (dated by TCRdb to the early 2020s). The library was obtained by the immunoSEQ multiplex PCR assay. The clones in this table, taken by TCRdb from immuneACCESS, are in-frame only. Not every clone is retained; where verified, under half of the shortfall comes from an unresolved V gene, and the cause of the rest is unknown. The sample table shows almost 55,000 clones, and around 80% are seen once. The ten largest clonotypes hold 2.6% of the sample. The sequenced sample consisted of peripheral blood. The receptors were sampled from a man aged 50-59 years with acute or convalescent COVID-19.

The chain recombines TRBV18 with TRBJ1-2; no firm D call. This CDR3 contains 18 residues. V lost 3 bases to trimming and J lost 0 bases, with 20 bases between them. CDR1 and CDR2 from the germline V gene are KGHSH and LQKENI. The CDR3 protein is CASSPTISPLLPNYGYTF. CDR3 sequence (DNA): TGTGCCAGCTCACCGACAATCTCCCCCTTACTGCCTAACTATGGCTACACCTTC.

The V and J genes are TRBV5-1 and TRBJ1-5; D is perhaps TRBD1 (5 bases). This CDR3 region has 14 residues. In germline, CDR1 is SGHRS, CDR2 YFSETQ. Trimming took 3 bases from V and 2 from J, leaving 9 bases between them. The CDR3 protein is CASSSRGGNQPQHF. The DNA for the CDR3 is TGCGCCAGCAGCTCAAGGGGTGGCAATCAGCCCCAGCATTTT.

Comments on this clone: The sample contains more than one DNA sequence encoding this CDR3. This chain connects TRBV7-9 to TRBJ2-7; D is possibly TRBD1 (6 bases). The length of the CDR3 is 12 residues. Trimming stripped 4 bases from V and 4 bases from J, with 8 bases between. CDR1 and CDR2 from the germline V gene are SEHNR and FQNEAQ (reference sequence). CDR3 loop: CASSSQGYEQYF. The CDR3, as DNA: TGTGCCAGCAGCTCACAGGGTTACGAGCAGTACTTC.

This clone showed up just a few times. This chain links TRBV28 with TRBJ1-2; D is possibly TRBD1 (6 bases). This CDR3 region has 14 residues. The germline V gene has CDR1 MDHEN and CDR2 SYDVKM. V shed 10 bases and J shed 1 base, with 16 bases lying between them. For the CDR3, the DNA is TGTGCCATCAGACTAGGGGGTCTTAACTATGGCTACACCTTC. Translated, it gives CAIRLGGLNYGYTF.